The text below deals with one TCR beta chain. In germline, CDR1 is MNHNY, CDR2 SVGAGI (reference sequence). This CDR3 spans 16 amino acids. V lost 2 bases, J lost 10 bases, and 7 bases stayed unmatched. The data are from a study of blood T cell repertoires in COVID-19. Study-wide context: The origin of the acute and convalescent COVID-19 samples was the United States, Italy and Spain. PBMCs, B-cell-depleted T cells, or T cells were the source of the cDNA or gDNA that made up the material.

Original methodology: From reference gene primer amplification, estimates of nucleated cell counts were derived. Here immunoSEQ multiplex PCR was the method, and the copy in TCRdb shows in-frame clones only, minus some. Clonal size and the V and J genes are those of that table, whereas D and trimming came from the DNA. The data contain fewer than 450,000 clones, about 90% of them singletons. The chain links TRBV6-6 to TRBJ2-1; 14 bases agree with TRBD2. Sequencing used peripheral blood. The TCR sequence derives from a woman aged 18-29 years who had recovered from COVID-19. This CDR3 reads CASSYPGTSGSGEQFF. In DNA, the CDR3 is TGTGCCAGCAGTTACCCCGGGACTAGCGGGAGCGGAGAGCAGTTCTTC.